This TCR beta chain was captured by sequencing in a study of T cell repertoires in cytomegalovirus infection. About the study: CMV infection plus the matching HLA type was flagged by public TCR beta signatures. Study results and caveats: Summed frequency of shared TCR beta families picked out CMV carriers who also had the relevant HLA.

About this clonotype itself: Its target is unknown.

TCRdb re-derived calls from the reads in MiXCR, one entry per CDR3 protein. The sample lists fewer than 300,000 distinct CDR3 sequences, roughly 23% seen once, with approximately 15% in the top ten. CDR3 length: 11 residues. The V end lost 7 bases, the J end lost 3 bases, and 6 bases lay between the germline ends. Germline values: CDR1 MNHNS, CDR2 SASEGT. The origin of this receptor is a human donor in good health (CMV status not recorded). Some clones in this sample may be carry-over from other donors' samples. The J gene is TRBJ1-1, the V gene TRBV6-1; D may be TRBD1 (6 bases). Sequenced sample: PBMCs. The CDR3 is CASKGDTEAFF. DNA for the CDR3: TGTGCCAGCAAGGGGGACACTGAAGCTTTCTTT.